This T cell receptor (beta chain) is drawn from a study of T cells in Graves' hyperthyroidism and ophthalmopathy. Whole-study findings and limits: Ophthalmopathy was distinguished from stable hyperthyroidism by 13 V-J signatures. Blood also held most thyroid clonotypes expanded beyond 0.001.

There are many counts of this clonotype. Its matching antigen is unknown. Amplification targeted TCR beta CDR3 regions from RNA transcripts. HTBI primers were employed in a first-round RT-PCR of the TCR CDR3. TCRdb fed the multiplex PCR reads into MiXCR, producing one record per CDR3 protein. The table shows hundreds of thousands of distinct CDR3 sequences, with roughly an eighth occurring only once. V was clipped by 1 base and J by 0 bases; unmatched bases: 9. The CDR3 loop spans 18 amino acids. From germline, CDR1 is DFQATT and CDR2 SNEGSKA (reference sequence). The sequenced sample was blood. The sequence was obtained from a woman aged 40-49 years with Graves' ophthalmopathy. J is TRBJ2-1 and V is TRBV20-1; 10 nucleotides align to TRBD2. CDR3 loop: CSARVRVAGGPSYNEQFF. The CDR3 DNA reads TGCAGTGCTAGAGTGAGGGTAGCGGGAGGTCCCTCCTACAATGAGCAGTTCTTC.